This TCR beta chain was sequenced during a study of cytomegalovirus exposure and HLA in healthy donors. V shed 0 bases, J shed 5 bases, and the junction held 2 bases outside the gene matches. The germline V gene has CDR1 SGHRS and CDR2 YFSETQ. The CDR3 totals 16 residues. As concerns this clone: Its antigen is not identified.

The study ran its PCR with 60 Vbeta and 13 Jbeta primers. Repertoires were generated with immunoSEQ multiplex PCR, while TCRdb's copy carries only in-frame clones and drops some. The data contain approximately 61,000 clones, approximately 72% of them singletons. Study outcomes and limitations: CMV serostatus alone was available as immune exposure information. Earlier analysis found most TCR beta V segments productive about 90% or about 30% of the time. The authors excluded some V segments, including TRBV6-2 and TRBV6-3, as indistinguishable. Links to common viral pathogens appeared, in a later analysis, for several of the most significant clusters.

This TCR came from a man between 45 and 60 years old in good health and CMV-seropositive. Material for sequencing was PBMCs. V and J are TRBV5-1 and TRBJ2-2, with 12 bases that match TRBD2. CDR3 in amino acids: CASSLELAGGTGELFF. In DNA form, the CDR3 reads TGCGCCAGCAGCTTGGAACTAGCGGGAGGTACCGGGGAGCTGTTTTTT.